Listed below are T cell receptor beta chains from one sample, sequenced in a study of patients and donors after allogeneic stem cell transplantation. One entry per CDR3 protein, called by TCRdb with MiXCR from the RT-PCR reads. Found here are about 40,000 distinct CDR3 sequences, under 35% of them singletons; the top ten hold 55% to 75%. Input material: blood, either unsorted or a sorted T cell fraction (not recorded which). These TCRs come from a human donor who was either an allogeneic HSCT recipient or a stem cell or donor lymphocyte infusion donor (not recorded which). It is not recorded whose cells these are; they may come from a transplant donor. Both conserved end residues are part of each CDR3. The D gene is left open where the match is weak. Size tells how often a clone was seen (once, few, many) or the class of an expanded clone, and some rows leave it out.

clone_size	v_call	d_call	j_call	cdr3_nt	cdr3_aa
-	TRBV28	-	TRBJ2-7	TGTGCCTCGAACGGGGACTACGAGCAGTACTTC	CASNGDYEQYF
-	TRBV4-3	TRBD1	TRBJ2-3	TGCGCCAGCAGCCAAGATGGGACAGGTCCCACAGATACGCAGTATTTT	CASSQDGTGPTDTQYF
-	TRBV10-3	-	TRBJ2-1	TGTGCCATCAGTTCCGGGACTTTTAATGAGCAGTTCTTC	CAISSGTFNEQFF
few	TRBV5-1	TRBD1	TRBJ1-3	TGCGCCAGCAGCTTGGCCCGACCTAACAGGGGCAATCGAAACACCATATATTTT	CASSLARPNRGNRNTIYF
many	TRBV7-2	-	TRBJ1-6	TGTGCCAGCAGCTTAGTGCCGACAGAGGACTCGCCCCTCCACTTT	CASSLVPTEDSPLHF
-	TRBV7-2	-	TRBJ2-3	TGTGCCATAGGGGGAACTTCAACAGATACGCAGTATTTT	CAIGGTSTDTQYF
-	TRBV10-3	-	TRBJ2-2	TGTGCCATCAGTCGTACTACGAACACCGGGGAGCTGTTTTTT	CAISRTTNTGELFF
-	TRBV20-1	-	TRBJ1-2	TGCAGTGCTACCAGGGGCCTCGGTGGCTACACCTTC	CSATRGLGGYTF
-	TRBV29-1	-	TRBJ2-7	TGCAGCGTTGGCCTCGGGAAGAACGAGCAGTACTTC	CSVGLGKNEQYF
-	TRBV12-3/TRBV12-4	-	TRBJ1-2	TGTGCCAGCAGTTTACCAGGGGACTATGGCTACACCTTC	CASSLPGDYGYTF
-	TRBV20-1	TRBD1	TRBJ1-1	TGCAGTGCTAGAGGGGCAGGGGGTTGGAGCACTGAAGCTTTCTTT	CSARGAGGWSTEAFF
few	TRBV12-3/TRBV12-4	TRBD2	TRBJ2-3	TGTGCCAGCAGTTATAGCGGGAGCAGAGCAGATACGCAGTATTTT	CASSYSGSRADTQYF
few	TRBV4-2	-	TRBJ1-5	TGTGCCAGCAGCCAAGAGGTATTCGGACAGCCCTCCTCGGCCCAGCATTTT	CASSQEVFGQPSSAQHF
-	TRBV5-1	-	TRBJ2-7	TGCGCCAGCAGTGCAGGGCACCGACGCGGCGAGCAGTACTTC	CASSAGHRRGEQYF
many	TRBV4-2	TRBD1	TRBJ1-2	TGTGCCAGCAGCCAAAGCCGGGACAGGGATTATGGCTACACCTTC	CASSQSRDRDYGYTF
few	TRBV20-1	-	TRBJ1-1	TGCAGTGCTAAGGAGGGAAACATGAACACTGAAGCTTTCTTT	CSAKEGNMNTEAFF
-	TRBV7-6	-	TRBJ2-5	TGTGCCAGCAGCCCCAATAGAGCGTACCAAGAGACCCAGTACTTC	CASSPNRAYQETQYF
-	TRBV25-1	-	TRBJ1-2	TGTGCCAGCAGTGAATGGGGCGGGTTTTACATCTATGGCTACACCTTC	CASSEWGGFYIYGYTF
few	TRBV19	TRBD1	TRBJ1-5	TGTGCCAGTAGTATTCCCCTTCGGGACAGGGGCCAGCCCCAGCATTTT	CASSIPLRDRGQPQHF
few	TRBV10-3	-	TRBJ1-4	TGTGCCATCAGTGAGTCCAGCAGGGCAGGTTACGAAAAACTGTTTTTT	CAISESSRAGYEKLFF
few	TRBV4-3	-	TRBJ2-5	TGCGCCAGCAGCCCCTCTTATCTCTGGGAGACCCAGTACTTC	CASSPSYLWETQYF
-	TRBV14	-	TRBJ1-6	TGTGCCAGCAGCCCGGACATCTACTCCTATAATTCACCCCTCCACTTT	CASSPDIYSYNSPLHF
-	TRBV12-3/TRBV12-4	-	TRBJ2-2	TGTGCCAGCAGTAAACTCCCGGGCACCGGGGAGCTGTTTTTT	CASSKLPGTGELFF
few	TRBV4-3	TRBD1	TRBJ2-4	TGCGCCAGCAGCCAAGGGTCAACAGGGGAACACAAAAACATTCAGTACTTC	CASSQGSTGEHKNIQYF
once	TRBV7-7	TRBD2	TRBJ2-1	TGTGCTAGCAGCTTTCGCGGGAGCTCCTACAATGAGCAGTTCTTC	CASSFRGSSYNEQFF
-	TRBV30	-	TRBJ1-5	TGTGCCTGGAGTGTAAGGGTAGATCAGCCCCAGCATTTT	CAWSVRVDQPQHF
-	TRBV5-1	-	TRBJ1-5	TGCGCCAGCAGCTTGGAAGTCACGCCAAAAAGTCAGCCCCAGCATTTT	CASSLEVTPKSQPQHF
-	TRBV14	-	TRBJ2-4	TGTGCCAGCAGCCCTATAGGGCACCTAGCCAAAAACATTCAGTACTTC	CASSPIGHLAKNIQYF
few	TRBV19	-	TRBJ1-5	TGTGCCAGTAGTACGATGGACAGAATTAATCAGCCCCAGCATTTT	CASSTMDRINQPQHF
-	TRBV29-1	TRBD1	TRBJ1-4	TGCAGCGTGACAGGGTTGAGTGAAAAACTGTTTTTT	CSVTGLSEKLFF
-	TRBV27	-	TRBJ1-1	TGTGCCAGCAGTTCGGGGGGAAAAGAGAACACTGAAGCTTTCTTT	CASSSGGKENTEAFF
-	TRBV7-2	-	TRBJ1-2	TGTGCCAGCAGCCCTCAAACCCACGTGGGCTATGGCTACACCTTC	CASSPQTHVGYGYTF
many	TRBV7-8	-	TRBJ1-4	TGTGCCAGCAGCCGGGGAGTTGCCCATGAAAAACTGTTTTTT	CASSRGVAHEKLFF
-	TRBV5-1	TRBD1	TRBJ1-6	TGCGCCAGCAGGTACCGCGGACAGGGAGGCGAGTCACCCCTCCACTTT	CASRYRGQGGESPLHF
-	TRBV7-3	TRBD2	TRBJ2-1	TGTGCCAGCAGCTTAACGTTAGGACTAGCAGGCAATGAGCAGTTCTTC	CASSLTLGLAGNEQFF
many	TRBV5-1	-	TRBJ1-1	TGCGCCAGCAGCGGCCGACAAGGTAACACTGAAGCTTTCTTT	CASSGRQGNTEAFF
few	TRBV29-1	-	TRBJ1-1	TGCAGCGTTACTGTCTCGAACACTGAAGCTTTCTTT	CSVTVSNTEAFF
few	TRBV7-2	TRBD1	TRBJ1-3	TGTGCCAGCAGCTCCGGGACAGGGAAGGGAAACACCATATATTTT	CASSSGTGKGNTIYF
-	TRBV2	-	TRBJ2-7	TGTGCCAGCAGTGAAGCTTACTATTTTGACGAGCAGTACTTC	CASSEAYYFDEQYF
many	TRBV6-1	-	TRBJ1-2	TGTGCCAGCTCTTGGACATTATCCTATGGCTACACCTTC	CASSWTLSYGYTF
few	TRBV29-1	-	TRBJ1-1	TGCAGCGCCCTGGGATTTGTTGGTGAACAGGGTACTGAAGCTTTCTTT	CSALGFVGEQGTEAFF
-	TRBV19	-	TRBJ2-1	TGTGCCAGTAGTACGATCACTAGGCTTCGGTACAATGAGCAGTTCTTC	CASSTITRLRYNEQFF
many	TRBV4-2	-	TRBJ1-2	TGTGCCAGCAGCCGAGCGGACCCGGGAAAGAGGGCTGGCTACACCTTC	CASSRADPGKRAGYTF
many	TRBV28	-	TRBJ1-1	TGTGCCAGCAGTCTTGGGCCTCCCGTCGCTTTCTTT	CASSLGPPVAFF
many	TRBV12-3/TRBV12-4	-	TRBJ1-6	TGTGCCAGCAGTCCTCGTGTTTATTCACCCCTCCACTTT	CASSPRVYSPLHF